The source of this TCR beta chain is a study of early T cells in non-severe SARS-CoV-2 infection. Study-level information: With bulk RNA from unsorted whole blood as input, sequencing yielded unpaired chains. Points from the study as a whole: Private and CD4 specificities were missed by VDJdb matching, which favored anti-spike CD8 responses.

Germline assignment: CDR1 SGHAT and CDR2 FQDESV (reference sequence). Trimming took 5 bases from V and 2 from J; bases not matched to a gene: 4. This CDR3 has 16 amino acids. Each cDNA molecule carried a unique molecular identifier. In TCRdb, the 5' RACE reads were re-called with MiXCR into one record per CDR3 protein. Of tens of thousands of distinct CDR3 sequences in the sample, roughly 3.9% were seen once. This clonotype was observed many times. Its target is not known. Sequencing input: whole blood. The TCR comes from an adult who was a healthcare worker with PCR-confirmed SARS-CoV-2 infection or an uninfected control (not recorded which). This chain connects TRBV11-1 to TRBJ2-2; TRBD2 agrees at 11 bases. The DNA of the CDR3 is TGTGCCAGCAGCCTGGGGACTAGCGGTAACACCGGGGAGCTGTTTTTT. This encodes CASSLGTSGNTGELFF.